A single sample gave rise to the 13 T cell receptor beta chains below, sequenced in a study of prognosis after radiotherapy for stage I lung cancer. By two-round multiplex PCR, the TCR beta CDR3 was amplified from genomic DNA. The authors ran first-round PCR with primers specific to each TRBV and TRBJ gene. TCRdb recomputed calls from the multiplex PCR reads with MiXCR, one row per CDR3 protein. This table has about 14,000 distinct CDR3 sequences, 28% appearing once. The sequencing here drew on PBMCs, taken before or after stereotactic body radiation therapy (not recorded which). These receptors were obtained from a donor over 45 with non-small cell lung cancer.

This clonotype was counted at least ten times. V gene TRBV5-8 combines with J gene TRBJ1-2; possible D gene TRBD1, 5 bases. With 1 base removed from V and 0 bases from J, the gap between germline ends came to 10 bases. This CDR3 region has 15 residues. Germline V gene data show CDR1 as SGHTS and CDR2 as YDEGEE. As DNA, the CDR3 is TGTGCCAGCAGCTTGTACGGGGACTCTAACTATGGCTACACCTTC. Translating gives CASSLYGDSNYGYTF.

Worth noting for this clonotype: A read error likely explains this, since a far larger clone differs by one base. The rearrangement uses TRBV6-8 and TRBJ2-7; 7 positions match TRBD2. V dropped 10 bases and J dropped 1; count of bases not matched to a gene: 16. Germline V gene sequence: CDR1 MNHGY, CDR2 SAAAGT. The CDR3 extends over 16 amino acids. CDR3 residues: CAIMWGGTGGSYEQYF. For the CDR3, the DNA is TGTGCCATCATGTGGGGGGGGACGGGCGGATCCTACGAGCAGTACTTC.

In this sample, this clonotype is medium-sized. V and J are TRBV11-2 and TRBJ1-6; D unresolved. The CDR3 runs to 15 residues. Trimming shortened V by 6 bases and J by 3 bases, and 12 bases separated the two germline ends. Germline values: CDR1 SGHAT, CDR2 FQNNGV. The CDR3 DNA sequence: TGTGCCAGCAGTCCCCCCGGGAACTATAATTCACCCCTCCACTTT. Translation: CASSPPGNYNSPLHF.

This clonotype occurred many times. The chain uses TRBV19 and TRBJ1-1; D remains ambiguous. V was cut by 7 bases and J by 2 bases, with 20 bases left in between. This CDR3 region has 16 residues. Germline V gene sequence: CDR1 LNHDA, CDR2 SQIVND (reference sequence). The CDR3 loop reads CASIPTKWVINTEAFF. The CDR3 DNA reads as TGTGCCAGTATTCCCACTAAATGGGTAATAAACACTGAAGCTTTCTTT.

This clonotype has a count of ten or more. The chain couples TRBV19 to TRBJ2-2, with 7 bases matching TRBD2. CDR1 is LNHDA and CDR2 is SQIVND in the germline V gene (reference sequence). Trimming removed 0 bases from V and 4 bases from J; junction bases left unmatched: 14. The CDR3 loop spans 19 amino acids. The CDR3 sequence: CASSIERGEGIRITGELFF. CDR3 in DNA: TGTGCCAGTAGTATAGAACGGGGGGAGGGGATCCGAATCACCGGGGAGCTGTTTTTT.

This clonotype was recorded at least ten times. The J gene is TRBJ2-5, the V gene TRBV2; D perhaps matches TRBD2 (5 bases). CDR1 SNHLY and CDR2 FYNNEI come from the germline V gene. V was clipped by 10 bases and J by 4 bases, with 16 bases between them. This CDR3 is built from 13 residues. The CDR3: CATTPLRGETQYF. The CDR3 DNA reads TGTGCCACCACGCCCCTTCGGGGAGAGACCCAGTACTTC.

This clonotype is categorized as medium-sized. The chain employs TRBV28 and TRBJ1-6, with 7 bases that match TRBD1. CDR1 MDHEN and CDR2 SYDVKM come from the germline V gene. CDR3 length: 16 residues. After removal of 6 bases from V and 10 bases from J, the junction contained 15 bases not matched to a gene. The CDR3 loop is CASSLIPTGWRSPLHF. In DNA form, the CDR3 reads TGTGCCAGCAGCTTAATCCCGACAGGGTGGCGATCACCCCTCCACTTT.

The sample holds many counts of this clonotype. V and J are TRBV2 and TRBJ1-5; 8 positions match TRBD1. Trimming cost V 7 bases and J 5 bases; bases outside gene matches: 4. The germline V gene has CDR1 SNHLY and CDR2 FYNNEI. The CDR3 is made up of 13 amino acids. CDR3 loop: CASIGDRHQPQHF. In DNA form, the CDR3 reads TGTGCCAGCATTGGGGACAGGCATCAGCCCCAGCATTTT. The full variable domain, with the rest looked up from reference TRBV2 and TRBJ1-5, is EPEVTQTPSHQVTQMGQEVILRCVPISNHLYFYWYRQILGQKVEFLVSFYNNEISEKSEIFDDQFSVERPDGSNFTLKIRSTKLEDSAMYFCASIGDRHQPQHFGDGTRLSIL.

This clonotype occurred many times. The rearrangement joins TRBV28 to TRBJ1-1; TRBD1 matches at 8 bases. CDR1 and CDR2 from the germline V gene are MDHEN and SYDVKM. The V gene end was trimmed by 6 bases and the J gene end by 6 bases; junction bases not matched to a gene: 12. This CDR3 has 15 residues. CDR3 sequence (DNA): TGTGCCAGCAGCCCCGGTGGGCAGGGGGCGGCTGAAGCTTTCTTT. This codes for CASSPGGQGAAEAFF.

This clonotype was counted once. The rearrangement links TRBV18 to TRBJ1-1; D gene uncertain. Germline CDR1 reads KGHSH; CDR2 reads LQKENI. Trimming shortened V by 3 bases and J by 3 bases, and 8 bases separated the two germline ends. This CDR3 comprises 13 residues. The CDR3: CASSPFIYTEAFF. CDR3 sequence (DNA): TGTGCCAGCTCACCGTTCATCTACACTGAAGCTTTCTTT.

This clonotype was recorded many times. The chain combines TRBV9 with TRBJ1-2, with unresolved D. In germline, CDR1 is SGDLS, CDR2 YYNGEE. CDR3 length: 14 residues. With 4 bases removed from V and 2 bases from J, the gap between germline ends came to 12 bases. This chain's CDR3 is CASSPPGWNYGYTF. The CDR3 nucleotides read TGTGCCAGCAGCCCCCCCGGATGGAACTATGGCTACACCTTC.

In its sample, this clonotype ranks as medium-sized. J is TRBJ2-1 and V is TRBV6-1, with D hard to call. This CDR3 comprises 12 residues. Trimming cost V 6 bases and J 5 bases, with 8 bases left between them. Germline V lookup: CDR1 MNHNS, CDR2 SASEGT. CDR3 in amino acids: CASSSLNNEQFF. The CDR3 DNA sequence: TGTGCCAGCAGCTCGCTTAACAATGAGCAGTTCTTC.

By share of the sample, this clonotype is medium-sized. The J gene is TRBJ1-6, the V gene TRBV28; TRBD1 matches 8 bases. The CDR3 totals 14 residues. Trimming cost V 6 bases and J 8 bases; bases outside gene matches: 6. Germline CDR1 and CDR2: MDHEN and SYDVKM. CDR3 DNA: TGTGCCAGCAGCCTGAACAGGGGGGATTCACCCCTCCACTTT. Protein product: CASSLNRGDSPLHF.